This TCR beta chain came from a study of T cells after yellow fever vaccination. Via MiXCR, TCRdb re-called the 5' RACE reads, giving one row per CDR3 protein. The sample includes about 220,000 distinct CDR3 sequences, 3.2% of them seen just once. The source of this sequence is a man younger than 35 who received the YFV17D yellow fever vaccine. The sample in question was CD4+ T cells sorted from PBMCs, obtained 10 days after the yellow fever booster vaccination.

CDR3 sequence reads: CASSYSIRADQPQHF. CDR3 DNA sequence: TGTGCCAGCAGTTACTCGATTCGGGCGGATCAGCCCCAGCATTTT. The chain combines TRBV6-5 with TRBJ1-5; no definite D call. This CDR3 is 15 amino acids long. The V gene lost 0 bases and the J gene lost 5 bases, with 11 bases spanning the gap. Per the germline V gene, CDR1 is MNHEY and CDR2 is SVGAGI.